Each of the 21 T cell receptor beta chains below was sequenced from the same sample in a study of blood T cells in healthy people across ages. The authors ran a second PCR of 7 to 11 cycles using a sample-barcoded 5' primer and a J-beta primer mix. TCRdb analysed the 5' RACE reads with MiXCR anew, one entry per CDR3 protein. Of about 1,400,000 distinct CDR3 sequences in the sample, approximately 60% were seen once. Specimen: blood. These receptor sequences come from a man between 18 and 35 years old in good health.

The CDR3 nucleotides are TGCAGTGCTAGAGGCGGGAGCTACAATGAGCAGTTCTTC. It translates to CSARGGSYNEQFF. The chain recombines TRBV20-1 with TRBJ2-1, with 7 bases lining up with TRBD2. With V trimmed by 1 base and J by 3 bases, 0 bases remained unmatched. The CDR3 extends over 13 amino acids. Germline CDR1 DFQATT, CDR2 SNEGSKA (reference sequence).

The chain carries TRBV5-5 and TRBJ2-1; tentatively, D is TRBD1 or TRBD2 (5 bases each). The CDR3 loop spans 13 amino acids. The germline V gene has CDR1 SGHKS and CDR2 YYEKEE (reference sequence). V was pared by 4 bases and J by 8 bases, with 13 bases between. CDR3: CASSPPGRDEQFF. The CDR3 region has the DNA TGTGCCAGCAGCCCCCCAGGGCGGGATGAGCAGTTCTTC.

This clonotype was counted only a few times. The V and J genes are TRBV12-3 or TRBV12-4 and TRBJ1-1; D may be TRBD1 (5 bases). The CDR3 length is 14 residues. V was pared by 6 bases and J by 5 bases, with 16 bases between. In DNA, the CDR3 is TGTGCCAGCAGACTCGGCATCAGGGTTACTGAAGCTTTCTTT. Its protein is CASRLGIRVTEAFF.

The chain has TRBV4-1 and TRBJ1-1; no clear D gene. This CDR3 has 13 amino acids. Trimming removed 6 bases from V and 3 bases from J, with 11 bases in between. Germline V gene sequence: CDR1 MGHRA, CDR2 YSYEKL. CDR3 coding DNA: TGCGCCAGCAGGGTAGAGGGATACACTGAAGCTTTCTTT. Its translation: CASRVEGYTEAFF.

The J gene is TRBJ2-5, the V gene TRBV12-3 or TRBV12-4; D is perhaps TRBD2 (5 bases). With 4 bases removed from V and 1 base from J, the gap between germline ends came to 10 bases. CDR3 length equals 14 residues. The CDR3 DNA sequence: TGTGCCAGCAGTTACGGAGGAGTCCAAGAGACCCAGTACTTC. It translates to CASSYGGVQETQYF.

The J gene is TRBJ2-5, the V gene TRBV2; 7 bases are shared with TRBD1. The CDR3 has 16 residues. V dropped 5 bases and J dropped 2; count of bases not matched to a gene: 11. Germline-derived CDR1 and CDR2 are SNHLY and FYNNEI. In nucleotides, the CDR3 is TGTGCCAGCAGTCTAAGCACTAACAGGGGTCAAGAGACCCAGTACTTC. Its translation: CASSLSTNRGQETQYF. The full variable domain, its missing parts supplied by reference TRBV2 and TRBJ2-5, is EPEVTQTPSHQVTQMGQEVILRCVPISNHLYFYWYRQILGQKVEFLVSFYNNEISEKSEIFDDQFSVERPDGSNFTLKIRSTKLEDSAMYFCASSLSTNRGQETQYFGPGTRLLVL.

This clonotype was observed a handful of times. The CDR3 is CASSGQQGWETQYF. The CDR3 DNA sequence: TGTGCCAGCAGTGGACAACAGGGGTGGGAGACCCAGTACTTC. The V call is TRBV25-1, the J call TRBJ2-5, with 7 bases identical to TRBD1. V trimming: 4 bases; J trimming: 5 bases; junction bases outside the gene matches: 7. From germline, CDR1 is MGHDK and CDR2 SYGVNS. The CDR3 runs 14 residues.

The CDR3 protein is CASSQEGRDGHTF. The CDR3 nucleotides are TGCGCCAGCAGCCAAGAAGGTCGGGACGGCCACACCTTC. The chain recombines TRBV4-3 with TRBJ1-2; possible D gene TRBD1, 5 bases. The CDR3 contains 13 residues. Trimming removed 0 bases at V and 12 bases at J, with 14 bases between. CDR1 is LGHNA, CDR2 YSLEER, per germline.

V is TRBV25-1 and J is TRBJ2-7; D might be TRBD2 (5 bases). The length of the CDR3 is 15 residues. Trimming shortened V by 2 bases and J by 4 bases, and 15 bases separated the two germline ends. CDR1 is MGHDK, CDR2 SYGVNS, per germline. The CDR3 loop reads CASSEPGGRTYEQYF. The CDR3 DNA is TGTGCCAGCAGTGAACCTGGTGGGAGAACATACGAGCAGTACTTC.

V is TRBV7-9 and J is TRBJ2-5, with D hard to call. The CDR3 is made up of 15 amino acids. The V end was cut by 1 base, the J end by 3 bases, with 12 bases between. The V gene's germline CDR1 is SEHNR and CDR2 FQNEAQ (reference sequence). CDR3 nucleotides: TGTGCCAGCAGCTTAGGGATAGGGTTGGAAGAGACCCAGTACTTC. Protein: CASSLGIGLEETQYF. The full variable domain, completed using reference TRBV7-9 and TRBJ2-5, is DTGVSQNPRHKITKRGQNVTFRCDPISEHNRLYWYRQTLGQGPEFLTYFQNEAQLEKSRLLSDRFSAERPKGSFSTLEIQRTEQGDSAMYLCASSLGIGLEETQYFGPGTRLLVL.

The chain has TRBV3-1 and TRBJ1-2, with D uncertain. There are 16 residues in the CDR3. Germline CDR1 and CDR2: LGHDT and YNNKEL (reference sequence). The V end lost 4 bases, the J end lost 8 bases, and 23 bases lay between the germline ends. The CDR3 DNA reads as TGTGCCAGCAGCCCCTTAGGCGACACACCTATGGACGGCTACACCTTC. As protein: CASSPLGDTPMDGYTF.

The rearrangement uses TRBV6-5 and TRBJ1-2; the match to TRBD1 covers 8 bases. The CDR3 is 12 residues long. Unmatched junction bases numbered 4, after V lost 6 bases and J lost 7 bases. The germline CDR1 and CDR2 sequences are MNHEY and SVGAGI. The CDR3 here is CASRTGVAGYTF. The CDR3 nucleotides are TGTGCCAGCAGGACAGGGGTGGCTGGCTACACCTTC.

This clonotype was recorded only once. V is TRBV10-2 and J is TRBJ2-5; D call uncertain. V lost 6 bases, J lost 7 bases, and 21 bases lay in between. CDR1 is WSHSY and CDR2 is SAAADI in the germline V gene. The CDR3 covers 15 residues. For the CDR3, the DNA is TGCGCCAGCAGCCCAAAGGGATCCATCGGTCGGACCCAGTACTTC. Protein product: CASSPKGSIGRTQYF.

CDR3 in amino acids: CASGAWGDEQYF. The DNA for the CDR3 is TGTGCCAGCGGCGCCTGGGGGGACGAGCAGTACTTC. The chain links TRBV3-1 to TRBJ2-7; possible D gene TRBD2, 6 bases. The length of the CDR3 is 12 residues. Germline assignment: CDR1 LGHDT and CDR2 YNNKEL (reference sequence). Trimming cost V 8 bases and J 5 bases, with 13 bases left between them.

CDR3 coding DNA: TGCGCCAGCAGGGCCGACTCTGGGGCCAACGTCCTGACTTTC. Amino acid sequence: CASRADSGANVLTF. V and J are TRBV5-1 and TRBJ2-6; D unclear. The germline V and J ends were trimmed by 5 bases and 0 bases, with 6 bases remaining between them. Germline values: CDR1 SGHRS, CDR2 YFSETQ. The CDR3 loop spans 14 amino acids.

V usage is TRBV2 and J usage is TRBJ1-5; D gene unclear. V dropped 8 bases and J dropped 6 bases, with 11 bases sitting between them. The germline CDR1 and CDR2 sequences are SNHLY and FYNNEI. CDR3 length: 12 amino acids. CDR3 sequence reads: CASHKSGQPQHF. CDR3 nucleotides: TGTGCCAGCCACAAGAGCGGTCAGCCCCAGCATTTT.

This chain's CDR3 is CSVATPSDHEQFF. CDR3 nucleotides: TGCAGCGTTGCTACGCCTAGCGACCATGAGCAGTTCTTC. The chain links TRBV29-1 to TRBJ2-1, with a possible D match to TRBD2 (6 bases). Trimming took off 4 bases at V and 8 bases at J, with 15 bases between the two ends. This CDR3 region has 13 residues. The germline V gene has CDR1 SQVTM and CDR2 ANQGSEA.

The chain employs TRBV20-1 and TRBJ2-7, with a weak D call TRBD2 (5 bases). CDR3 size: 15 residues. Germline V gene lookup returns CDR1 DFQATT and CDR2 SNEGSKA (reference sequence). V was cut by 0 bases and J by 1 base, with 13 bases left in between. The CDR3 reads CSARDDRGKSYEQYF. CDR3 DNA: TGCAGTGCTAGAGATGACCGAGGGAAGTCCTACGAGCAGTACTTC.

V gene TRBV6-2 or TRBV6-3 combines with J gene TRBJ2-1; tentatively, D is TRBD2 (6 bases). The J call may be mistaken, given a closer DNA end match to TRBJ2-7. Germline CDR1 reads MNHEY; CDR2 reads SVGEGT. This CDR3 is built from 13 residues. Here the CDR3 DNA reads TGTGCCAGCATATGGCCCGGCGGGGTGGAGCAGTACTTC. As protein: CASIWPGGVEQYF.

The CDR3 is CASSQGAGGHNEQFF. CDR3 sequence (DNA): TGCGCCAGCAGCCAAGGTGCAGGGGGCCACAATGAGCAGTTCTTC. The chain uses TRBV4-1 and TRBJ2-1, with 8 bases identical to TRBD1. Germline V gene sequence: CDR1 MGHRA, CDR2 YSYEKL. The CDR3 loop spans 15 amino acids. The V and J ends lost 1 base and 5 bases, in that order; junction bases with no gene match: 4.

This clonotype was observed a few times. CDR3 nucleotide sequence: TGTGCCAGCAGCCAGGACAGGGGTAGATACAATGAGCAGTTCTTC. It yields the protein CASSQDRGRYNEQFF. The chain joins TRBV28 to TRBJ2-1; 9 bases are a match to TRBD1. The CDR3 has 15 residues. The V segment lost 6 bases and the J segment 4 bases; nucleotides outside the gene matches: 7. CDR1 is MDHEN, CDR2 SYDVKM, per germline.